This entry is about one TCR beta chain. Measured with immunoSEQ multiplex PCR; TCRdb has only the in-frame clones, and not every one. The sample carries over 120,000 clones, 76% recorded once. Trimming took off 5 bases at V and 4 bases at J, with 15 bases between the two ends. The CDR3 is 14 residues long. The V gene's germline CDR1 is SGHRS and CDR2 YFSETQ. The data were obtained in a study of blood T cell repertoires in COVID-19. The rearrangement joins TRBV5-1 to TRBJ1-1; D might be TRBD1 (5 bases). The receptor was isolated from a woman over 75 with active or convalescent COVID-19. Sequencing input: peripheral blood. The CDR3 protein is CASSVGGVGTEAFF. The CDR3, as DNA: TGCGCCAGCAGTGTGGGAGGGGTTGGCACTGAAGCTTTCTTT.